The present TCR beta chain was sequenced within a study of shared clonotypes between healthy human individuals. This CDR3 contains 14 residues. Germline values: CDR1 MDHEN, CDR2 SYDVKM. V shed 2 bases and J shed 2 bases, with 10 bases lying between them. On this clone itself: Other DNA sequences from this sample encode an identical CDR3 as well.

TCRdb's copy holds only in-frame clones and misses some; the assay was immunoSEQ multiplex PCR. The sample includes millions of clones, 90% to 95% of them seen just once. The V and J genes are TRBV28 and TRBJ2-7; D gene ambiguous. Sequences were obtained from naive CD4+ T cells sorted from blood. Subset here: CD45RA+ positively selected. The receptor was isolated from a man aged 18 to 30 in good health. The CDR3 is CASSLQGPPYEQYF. CDR3 in DNA: TGTGCCAGCAGTTTACAAGGACCGCCCTACGAGCAGTACTTC.